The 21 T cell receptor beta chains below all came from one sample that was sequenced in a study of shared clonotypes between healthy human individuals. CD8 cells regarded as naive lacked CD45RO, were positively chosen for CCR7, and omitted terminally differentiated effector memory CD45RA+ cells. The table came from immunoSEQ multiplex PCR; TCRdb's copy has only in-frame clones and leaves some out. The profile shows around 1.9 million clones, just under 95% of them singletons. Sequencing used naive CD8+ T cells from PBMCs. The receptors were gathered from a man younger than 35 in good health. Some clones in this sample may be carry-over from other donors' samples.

CDR3 sequence reads: CASSKKGGPGQPYNEQFF. The CDR3 bases are TGTGCCAGCAGCAAAAAAGGGGGCCCGGGACAGCCCTACAATGAGCAGTTCTTC. This rearrangement joins TRBV21-1 to TRBJ2-1; TRBD1, the D gene given by the table, was not confirmed from the DNA. TRBV21-1 is a known pseudogene. There are 18 residues in the CDR3.

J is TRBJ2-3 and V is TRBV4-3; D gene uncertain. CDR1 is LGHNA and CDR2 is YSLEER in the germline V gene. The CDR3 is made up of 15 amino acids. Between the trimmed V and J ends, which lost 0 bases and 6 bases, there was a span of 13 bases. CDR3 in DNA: TGCGCCAGCAGCCAAGATTTTGGTAGTTGGGATACGCAGTATTTT. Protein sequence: CASSQDFGSWDTQYF.

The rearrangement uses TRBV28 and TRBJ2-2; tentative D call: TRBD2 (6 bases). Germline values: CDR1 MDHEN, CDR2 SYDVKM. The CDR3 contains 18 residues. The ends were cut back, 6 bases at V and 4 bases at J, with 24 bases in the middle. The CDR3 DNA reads TGTGCCAGCAGACATACTGTAGACGCGGGACTGGGCACCGGGGAGCTGTTTTTT. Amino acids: CASRHTVDAGLGTGELFF.

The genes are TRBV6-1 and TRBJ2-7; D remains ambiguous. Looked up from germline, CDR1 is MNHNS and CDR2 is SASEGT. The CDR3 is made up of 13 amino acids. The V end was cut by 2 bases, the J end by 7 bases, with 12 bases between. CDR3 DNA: TGTGCCAGCAGTGAAAGTGTGACGGAGGAGCAGTACTTC. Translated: CASSESVTEEQYF.

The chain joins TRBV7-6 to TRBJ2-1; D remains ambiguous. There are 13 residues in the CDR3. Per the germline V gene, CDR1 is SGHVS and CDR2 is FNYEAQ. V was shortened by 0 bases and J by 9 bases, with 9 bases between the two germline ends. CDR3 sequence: CASSLASSAEQFF. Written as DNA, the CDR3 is TGTGCCAGCAGCTTAGCGTCGTCCGCTGAGCAGTTCTTC.

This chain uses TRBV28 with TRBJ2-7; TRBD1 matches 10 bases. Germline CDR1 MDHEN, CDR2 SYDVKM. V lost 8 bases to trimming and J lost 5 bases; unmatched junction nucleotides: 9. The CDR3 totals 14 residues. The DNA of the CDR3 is TGTGCCAGCTCTTTTGGGACAGGGGTGAACGAGCAGTACTTC. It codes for CASSFGTGVNEQYF.

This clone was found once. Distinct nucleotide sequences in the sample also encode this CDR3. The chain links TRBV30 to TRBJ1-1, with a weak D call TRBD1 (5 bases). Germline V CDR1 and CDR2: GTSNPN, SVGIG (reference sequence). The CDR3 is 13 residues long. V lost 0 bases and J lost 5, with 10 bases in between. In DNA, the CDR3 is TGTGCCTGGAGTGTACTGGGGGGGACTGAAGCTTTCTTT. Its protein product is CAWSVLGGTEAFF.

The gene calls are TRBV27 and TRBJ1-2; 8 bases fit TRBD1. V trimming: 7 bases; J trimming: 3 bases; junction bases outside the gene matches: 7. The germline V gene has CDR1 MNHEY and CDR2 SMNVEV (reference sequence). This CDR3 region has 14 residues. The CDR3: CASTFRTGHYGYTF. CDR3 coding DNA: TGTGCCAGCACCTTCCGGACAGGGCACTATGGCTACACCTTC.

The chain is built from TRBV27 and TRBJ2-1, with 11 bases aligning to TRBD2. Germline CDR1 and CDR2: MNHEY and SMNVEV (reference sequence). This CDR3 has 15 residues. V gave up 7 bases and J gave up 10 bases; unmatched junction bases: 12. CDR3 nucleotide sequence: TGTGCCAGCAACTGGGTAGCGGGAGGGCCCAGCGAGCAGTTCTTC. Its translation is CASNWVAGGPSEQFF.

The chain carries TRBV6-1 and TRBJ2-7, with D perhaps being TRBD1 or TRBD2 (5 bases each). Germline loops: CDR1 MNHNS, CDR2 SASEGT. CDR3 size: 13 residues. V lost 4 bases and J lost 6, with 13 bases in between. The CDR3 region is CASSGGGLFEQYF. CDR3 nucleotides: TGTGCCAGCAGTGGTGGGGGTCTTTTCGAGCAGTACTTC.

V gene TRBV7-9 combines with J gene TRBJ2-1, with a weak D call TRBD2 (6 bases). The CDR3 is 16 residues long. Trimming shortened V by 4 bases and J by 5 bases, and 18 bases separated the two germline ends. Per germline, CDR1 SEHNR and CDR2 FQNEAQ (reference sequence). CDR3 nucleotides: TGTGCCAGCAGCTGGCCGGGGCTAGCGCTTCACAATGAGCAGTTCTTC. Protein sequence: CASSWPGLALHNEQFF.

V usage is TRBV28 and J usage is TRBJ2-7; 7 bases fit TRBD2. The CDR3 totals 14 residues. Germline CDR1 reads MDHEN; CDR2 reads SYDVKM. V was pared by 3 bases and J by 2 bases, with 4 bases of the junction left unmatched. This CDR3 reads CASSFPGTTYEQYF. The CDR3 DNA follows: TGTGCCAGCAGTTTCCCCGGGACTACCTACGAGCAGTACTTC.

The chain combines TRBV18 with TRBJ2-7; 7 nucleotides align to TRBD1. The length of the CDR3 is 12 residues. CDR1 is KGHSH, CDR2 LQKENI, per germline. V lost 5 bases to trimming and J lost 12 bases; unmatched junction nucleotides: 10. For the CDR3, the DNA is TGTGCCAGCTCAGAGGACAGGTCCGAGGGGTACTTC. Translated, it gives CASSEDRSEGYF.

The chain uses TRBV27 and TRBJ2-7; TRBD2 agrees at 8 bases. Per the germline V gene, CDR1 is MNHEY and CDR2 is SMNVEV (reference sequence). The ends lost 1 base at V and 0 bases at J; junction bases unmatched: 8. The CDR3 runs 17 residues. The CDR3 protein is CASSLWQPSGYSYEQYF. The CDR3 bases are TGTGCCAGCAGTTTATGGCAACCTAGCGGGTACTCCTACGAGCAGTACTTC.

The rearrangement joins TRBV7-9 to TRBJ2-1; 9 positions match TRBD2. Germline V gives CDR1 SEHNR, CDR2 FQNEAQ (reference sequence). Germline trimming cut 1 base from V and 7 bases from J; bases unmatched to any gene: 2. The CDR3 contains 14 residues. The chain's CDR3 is CASSLVLAGNEQFF. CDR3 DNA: TGTGCCAGCAGCTTAGTACTAGCGGGTAATGAGCAGTTCTTC.

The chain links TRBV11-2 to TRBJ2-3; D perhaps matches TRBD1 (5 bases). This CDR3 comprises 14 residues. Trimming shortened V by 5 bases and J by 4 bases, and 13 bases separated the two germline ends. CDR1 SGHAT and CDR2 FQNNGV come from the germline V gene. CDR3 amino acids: CASSPRDVADTQYF. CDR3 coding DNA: TGTGCCAGCAGCCCCAGGGATGTCGCAGATACGCAGTATTTT. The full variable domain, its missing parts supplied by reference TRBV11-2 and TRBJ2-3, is EAGVAQSPRYKIIEKRQSVAFWCNPISGHATLYWYQQILGQGPKLLIQFQNNGVVDDSQLPKDRFSAERLKGVDSTLKIQPAKLEDSAVYLCASSPRDVADTQYFGPGTRLTVL.

The CDR3 spells CASSIAWRQSNQPQHF. The CDR3 coding sequence is TGTGCCAGTAGTATAGCTTGGCGACAGAGCAATCAGCCCCAGCATTTT. The V gene is TRBV19, the J gene TRBJ1-5; D possibly corresponds to TRBD1 (5 bases). V lost 1 base and J 1 base, leaving 11 bases between the germline ends. Germline CDR1 is LNHDA and CDR2 is SQIVND (reference sequence). The CDR3 covers 16 residues.

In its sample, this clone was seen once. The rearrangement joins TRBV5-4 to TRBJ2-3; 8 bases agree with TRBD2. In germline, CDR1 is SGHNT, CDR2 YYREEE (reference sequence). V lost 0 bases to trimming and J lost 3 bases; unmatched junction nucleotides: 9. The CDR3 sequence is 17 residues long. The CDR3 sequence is CASSLGVAGLKTDTQYF. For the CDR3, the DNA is TGTGCCAGCAGCTTGGGGGTAGCGGGATTGAAAACAGATACGCAGTATTTT.

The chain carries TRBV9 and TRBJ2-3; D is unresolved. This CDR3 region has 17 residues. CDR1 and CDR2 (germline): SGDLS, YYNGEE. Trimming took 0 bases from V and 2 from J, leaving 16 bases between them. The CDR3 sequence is CASSVELQLQSTDTQYF. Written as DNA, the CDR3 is TGTGCCAGCAGCGTAGAGCTGCAGCTACAATCCACAGATACGCAGTATTTT.

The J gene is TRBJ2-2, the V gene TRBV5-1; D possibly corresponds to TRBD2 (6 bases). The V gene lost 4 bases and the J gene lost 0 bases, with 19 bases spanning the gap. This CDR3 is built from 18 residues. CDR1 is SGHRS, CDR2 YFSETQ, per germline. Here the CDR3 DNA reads TGCGCCAGCAGCGCCCTGGAGGGGAGGTATGCGAACACCGGGGAGCTGTTTTTT. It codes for CASSALEGRYANTGELFF.

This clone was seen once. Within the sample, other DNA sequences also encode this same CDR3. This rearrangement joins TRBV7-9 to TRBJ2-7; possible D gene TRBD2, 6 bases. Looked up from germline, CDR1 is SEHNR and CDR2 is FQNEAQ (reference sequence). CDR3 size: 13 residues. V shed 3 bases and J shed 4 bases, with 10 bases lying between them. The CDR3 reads CASSFGDSYEQYF. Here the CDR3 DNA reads TGTGCCAGCAGCTTTGGGGACTCATACGAGCAGTACTTC.